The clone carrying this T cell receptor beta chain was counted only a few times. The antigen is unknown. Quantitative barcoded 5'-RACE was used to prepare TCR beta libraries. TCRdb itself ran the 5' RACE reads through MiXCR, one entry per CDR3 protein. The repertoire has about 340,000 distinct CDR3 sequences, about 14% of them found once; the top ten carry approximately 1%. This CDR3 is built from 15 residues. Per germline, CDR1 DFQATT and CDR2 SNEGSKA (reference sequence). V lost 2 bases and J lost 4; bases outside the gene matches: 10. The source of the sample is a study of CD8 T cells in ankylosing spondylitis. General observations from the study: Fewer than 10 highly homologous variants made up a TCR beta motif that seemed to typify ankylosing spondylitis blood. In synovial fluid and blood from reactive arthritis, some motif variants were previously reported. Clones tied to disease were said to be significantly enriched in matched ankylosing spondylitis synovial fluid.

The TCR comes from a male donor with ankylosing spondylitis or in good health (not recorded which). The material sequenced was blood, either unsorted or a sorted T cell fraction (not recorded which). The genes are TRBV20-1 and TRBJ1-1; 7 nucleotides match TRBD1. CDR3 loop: CSARPDRAVGTEAFF. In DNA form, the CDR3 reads TGCAGTGCTAGACCTGACAGGGCAGTAGGCACTGAAGCTTTCTTT.